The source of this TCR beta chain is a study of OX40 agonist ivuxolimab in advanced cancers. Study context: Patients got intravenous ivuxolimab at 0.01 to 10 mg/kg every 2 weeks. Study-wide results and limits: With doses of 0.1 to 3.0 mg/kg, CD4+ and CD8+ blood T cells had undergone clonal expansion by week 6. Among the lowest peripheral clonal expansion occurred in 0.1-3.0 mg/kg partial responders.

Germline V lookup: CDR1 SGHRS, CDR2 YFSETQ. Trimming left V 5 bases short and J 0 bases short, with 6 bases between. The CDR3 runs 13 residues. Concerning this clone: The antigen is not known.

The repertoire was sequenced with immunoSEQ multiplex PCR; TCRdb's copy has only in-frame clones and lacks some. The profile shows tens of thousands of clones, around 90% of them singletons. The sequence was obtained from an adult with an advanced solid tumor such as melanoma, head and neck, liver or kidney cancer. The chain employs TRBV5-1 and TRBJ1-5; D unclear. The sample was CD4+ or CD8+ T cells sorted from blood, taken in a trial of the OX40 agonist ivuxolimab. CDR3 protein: CASSPYSNQPQHF. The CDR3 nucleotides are TGCGCCAGCAGTCCATATAGCAATCAGCCCCAGCATTTT.